The next 31 T cell receptor beta chains were all read from a single sample in a study of blood T cell dynamics during melanoma immunotherapy. This sample's time point: week 3, after first cycle of checkpoint inhibitor. Sequencing used immunoSEQ multiplex PCR; TCRdb keeps in-frame clones, though not all of them. The sample contains roughly 12,000 clones, almost 85% of which appear only once. Sample: blood, taken from a patient treated with checkpoint blockade. The source is a human donor with melanoma.

This CDR3 reads CASPRTGKIYEQYF. The CDR3, as DNA: TGTGCCAGCCCCCGGACAGGGAAAATATACGAGCAGTACTTC. The chain combines TRBV6-1 with TRBJ2-7; TRBD1 matches 8 bases. The CDR3 covers 14 residues. The trim removed 8 bases at V and 4 bases at J, leaving 10 bases unmatched. The germline gives CDR1 MNHNS, CDR2 SASEGT.

The chain couples TRBV2 to TRBJ1-1; the D is unclear. The CDR3 is 13 amino acids. Looked up from germline, CDR1 is SNHLY and CDR2 is FYNNEI. Trimming took 8 bases from V and 1 from J, leaving 11 bases between them. In DNA, the CDR3 is TGTGCCAGCTCTCTCCTGGGGAACACTGAAGCTTTCTTT. Its protein product is CASSLLGNTEAFF. Drawing the rest from reference TRBV2 and TRBJ1-1, the complete variable domain is EPEVTQTPSHQVTQMGQEVILRCVPISNHLYFYWYRQILGQKVEFLVSFYNNEISEKSEIFDDQFSVERPDGSNFTLKIRSTKLEDSAMYFCASSLLGNTEAFFGQGTRLTVV.

The V call is TRBV19, the J call TRBJ2-3; D gene uncertain. The CDR3 is 15 amino acids. Trimming removed 4 bases at V and 0 bases at J, with 11 bases between. The germline CDR1 and CDR2 sequences are LNHDA and SQIVND (reference sequence). For the CDR3, the DNA is TGTGCCAGTAGTAGGCGGACGGAAAGCACAGATACGCAGTATTTT. Its translation: CASSRRTESTDTQYF.

The chain combines TRBV5-1 with TRBJ2-7, with TRBD2 as a possible D gene (5 bases). The V gene's germline CDR1 is SGHRS and CDR2 YFSETQ. The CDR3 length is 16 residues. The ends were cut back, 0 bases at V and 2 bases at J, with 15 bases in the middle. CDR3 loop: CASSLAEYHGAYEQYF. In DNA, the CDR3 is TGCGCCAGCAGCTTGGCCGAATACCACGGGGCCTACGAGCAGTACTTC.

In DNA form, the CDR3 reads TGTGCCAGCAGTGAGACTAGCGACTCCTACGAGCAGTACTTC. This sequence encodes CASSETSDSYEQYF. This sequence joins TRBV6-4 and TRBJ2-7; 8 positions match TRBD2. V was clipped by 3 bases and J by 0 bases; unmatched bases: 1. The CDR3 has 14 residues. Germline CDR1 MRHNA, CDR2 SNTAGT.

This clone was counted a single time. The gene calls are TRBV6-1 and TRBJ1-2; D unresolved. This CDR3 spans 13 amino acids. CDR1 and CDR2 (germline): MNHNS, SASEGT. V was shortened by 2 bases and J by 2 bases, with 6 bases between the two germline ends. The CDR3 DNA follows: TGTGCCAGCAGTGAAAACGGAAACTATGGCTACACCTTC. It codes for CASSENGNYGYTF.

The chain joins TRBV30 to TRBJ2-5; D tentatively reads TRBD1 or TRBD2 (7 bases each). Trimming stripped 1 base from V and 5 bases from J, with 11 bases between. The CDR3 totals 13 residues. Germline CDR1 and CDR2: GTSNPN and SVGIG (reference sequence). In nucleotides, the CDR3 is TGTGCCTGGAGTGGGCAGGGGGGGGAGACCCAGTACTTC. Its protein is CAWSGQGGETQYF.

The chain has TRBV29-1 and TRBJ2-1; 10 positions match TRBD1. Germline lookup yields CDR1 SQVTM and CDR2 ANQGSEA. V was pared by 3 bases and J by 4 bases, with 6 bases of the junction left unmatched. CDR3 length: 15 amino acids. This CDR3 is CSVEYWGQGYNEQFF. CDR3 sequence (DNA): TGCAGCGTTGAGTATTGGGGACAGGGGTACAATGAGCAGTTCTTC.

This chain links TRBV30 with TRBJ1-3; D is unresolved. This CDR3 is 14 amino acids long. CDR1 GTSNPN and CDR2 SVGIG come from the germline V gene (reference sequence). The germline V and J ends were trimmed by 0 bases and 0 bases, with 6 bases remaining between them. In nucleotides, the CDR3 is TGTGCCTGGAGTGTGGCACACTCTGGAAACACCATATATTTT. It is translated as CAWSVAHSGNTIYF.

This chain joins TRBV7-6 and TRBJ1-3; D perhaps matches TRBD1 (6 bases). CDR1 is SGHVS and CDR2 is FNYEAQ in the germline V gene. The germline V and J ends were trimmed by 4 bases and 4 bases, with 11 bases remaining between them. The CDR3 has 14 residues. The CDR3 sequence: CASSYKGTGNTIYF. The DNA for the CDR3 is TGTGCCAGCAGCTATAAGGGGACAGGAAACACCATATATTTT.

V and J are TRBV5-8 and TRBJ1-4; 7 nucleotides align to TRBD1. With 0 bases clipped from V and 0 bases from J, the junction kept 2 bases outside the gene matches. Germline values: CDR1 SGHTS, CDR2 YDEGEE. This CDR3 contains 16 residues. In DNA form, the CDR3 reads TGTGCCAGCAGCTTGGTCGGACAGGCAACTAATGAAAAACTGTTTTTT. Translation: CASSLVGQATNEKLFF.

The chain uses TRBV9 and TRBJ1-1, with D unclear. The germline CDR1 and CDR2 sequences are SGDLS and YYNGEE. V lost 0 bases, J lost 5 bases, and 26 bases lay in between. This CDR3 is 19 amino acids long. The DNA of the CDR3 is TGTGCCAGCAGCGTAGGTTCCACCTCCCGTGGTCTCGGTGGGACTGAAGCTTTCTTT. This gives the protein CASSVGSTSRGLGGTEAFF.

This sequence joins TRBV28 and TRBJ2-1; D might be TRBD2 (6 bases). The CDR3 extends over 15 amino acids. Germline V gene lookup returns CDR1 MDHEN and CDR2 SYDVKM. V lost 5 bases and J lost 5, with 16 bases in between. The CDR3 protein is CASSTHRGWNNEQFF. The CDR3 nucleotides are TGTGCCAGCAGTACCCACCGGGGGTGGAACAATGAGCAGTTCTTC.

The V and J genes are TRBV11-3 and TRBJ2-5, with D tentatively TRBD1 or TRBD2 (5 bases each). The CDR3 spans 15 residues. Germline CDR1 reads SGHNT; CDR2 reads YENEEA. The germline V and J ends were trimmed by 5 bases and 0 bases, with 13 bases remaining between them. CDR3 in amino acids: CASSTGTDYQETQYF. The CDR3 coding sequence is TGTGCCAGCAGCACTGGGACGGACTACCAAGAGACCCAGTACTTC.

A few counts support this clone. The chain is built from TRBV30 and TRBJ1-1; the match to TRBD1 covers 12 bases. CDR3 size: 14 residues. The J segment lost 9 bases and the V segment lost 2 bases, leaving 7 bases of the junction unmatched. Germline lookup yields CDR1 GTSNPN and CDR2 SVGIG (reference sequence). The CDR3 bases are TGTGCCTGGAGTCGCCCCGGGACAGGGGGCAAAGCTTTCTTT. Protein product: CAWSRPGTGGKAFF.

Only one count was recorded for this clone. The rearrangement joins TRBV7-2 to TRBJ2-2; 10 bases align to TRBD1. Losses at the gene ends were 3 bases for V and 4 bases for J; bases not matched to a gene: 5. The CDR3 consists of 16 residues. Germline CDR1 is SGHTA and CDR2 is FQGNSA. CDR3 sequence reads: CASSFSWTGGTGELFF. As DNA, the CDR3 is TGTGCCAGCAGCTTTAGTTGGACAGGGGGCACCGGGGAGCTGTTTTTT.

The rearrangement links TRBV5-6 to TRBJ1-2, with 7 nucleotides matching TRBD1. This CDR3 contains 12 residues. V dropped 7 bases and J dropped 5; count of bases not matched to a gene: 5. Germline CDR1 SGHDT, CDR2 YYEEEE. The CDR3 region is CASWGQSYGYTF. The CDR3 nucleotides read TGTGCCAGCTGGGGACAGAGTTATGGCTACACCTTC.

The CDR3 region has the DNA TGTGCCAGCAGGATCGGGGGGGGCACAGATACGCAGTATTTT. It is translated as CASRIGGGTDTQYF. The chain recombines TRBV2 with TRBJ2-3, with 8 bases matching TRBD2. The CDR3 sequence is 14 residues long. J lost 1 base, V lost 6 bases, and 3 bases had no gene match. Per germline, CDR1 SNHLY and CDR2 FYNNEI.

This clone was counted a single time. The chain couples TRBV7-2 to TRBJ2-1, with D perhaps given as TRBD1 or TRBD2 (6 bases each). CDR1 is SGHTA, CDR2 FQGNSA, per germline. This CDR3 has 15 amino acids. Trimming left V 5 bases short and J 6 bases short, with 17 bases between. Here the CDR3 DNA reads TGTGCCAGCAGCCCGGGGGCCGAAGGGCCCAATGAGCAGTTCTTC. It encodes CASSPGAEGPNEQFF.

This chain joins TRBV5-6 and TRBJ2-5; D perhaps matches TRBD1 (5 bases). Trimming took off 0 bases at V and 5 bases at J, with 11 bases between the two ends. This CDR3 has 14 amino acids. Germline V gene sequence: CDR1 SGHDT, CDR2 YYEEEE. The CDR3 DNA follows: TGTGCCAGCAGCTTGGCCAACAGGCCGGAGACCCAGTACTTC. Encoded protein: CASSLANRPETQYF.

For this clone: This specimen includes other DNA sequences encoding the same CDR3. The rearrangement joins TRBV7-3 to TRBJ2-3; D is unresolved. Trimming left V 2 bases short and J 2 bases short, with 8 bases between. CDR1 and CDR2 from the germline V gene are SGHTA and FQGTGA. CDR3 size: 14 residues. DNA for the CDR3: TGTGCCAGCAGCTTAGGAGCCGCCACAGATACGCAGTATTTT. As protein: CASSLGAATDTQYF.

The chain uses TRBV7-3 and TRBJ2-1; D unresolved. Germline-derived CDR1 and CDR2 are SGHTA and FQGTGA. The germline V and J ends were trimmed by 5 bases and 9 bases, with 17 bases remaining between them. The CDR3 extends over 14 amino acids. The DNA for the CDR3 is TGTGCCAGCAGCCCATTGGGCCCCCCGGGTGAGCAGTTCTTC. It codes for CASSPLGPPGEQFF.

This chain links TRBV5-5 with TRBJ2-1; TRBD2 is a possible D gene (6 bases). Germline-derived CDR1 and CDR2 are SGHKS and YYEKEE (reference sequence). The V end was cut by 0 bases, the J end by 5 bases, with 15 bases between. This CDR3 is 16 amino acids long. The CDR3 region is CASSLDYWGENNEQFF. CDR3 nucleotides: TGTGCCAGCAGCTTGGACTACTGGGGGGAAAACAATGAGCAGTTCTTC.

This chain connects TRBV7-2 to TRBJ1-2; D is unresolved. CDR3 size: 13 residues. V was clipped by 5 bases and J by 8 bases, with 15 bases between them. From germline, CDR1 is SGHTA and CDR2 FQGNSA. The CDR3: CASSPDPSGGYTF. CDR3 in DNA: TGTGCCAGCAGCCCGGACCCCTCGGGGGGCTACACCTTC.

The rearrangement links TRBV7-2 to TRBJ1-3, with D hard to call. Trimming shortened V by 1 base and J by 4 bases, and 11 bases separated the two germline ends. Germline assignment: CDR1 SGHTA and CDR2 FQGNSA. The CDR3 runs to 15 residues. CDR3 protein: CASSLDSTTGNTIYF. CDR3 nucleotides: TGTGCCAGCAGCTTAGACTCCACTACCGGAAACACCATATATTTT.

The V call is TRBV6-1, the J call TRBJ2-3; 8 bases are shared with TRBD1. J gave up 1 base and V 4 bases, and 10 bases lay outside the gene matches. From germline, CDR1 is MNHNS and CDR2 SASEGT. The CDR3 covers 17 residues. The CDR3 protein is CASSAGTGGYGTDTQYF. CDR3 in DNA: TGTGCCAGCAGTGCCGGGACAGGAGGATATGGCACAGATACGCAGTATTTT.

The V call is TRBV7-2, the J call TRBJ2-7; D not resolved. Trimming cost V 1 base and J 2 bases, with 9 bases left between them. CDR1 SGHTA and CDR2 FQGNSA come from the germline V gene. The CDR3 spans 14 residues. The CDR3, as DNA: TGTGCCAGCAGCTTAGAACCCGCCGCCTACGAGCAGTACTTC. Its protein is CASSLEPAAYEQYF. The full variable domain, in which reference TRBV7-2 and TRBJ2-7 provide the parts outside the CDR3, is GAGVSQSPSNKVTEKGKDVELRCDPISGHTALYWYRQSLGQGLEFLIYFQGNSAPDKSGLPSDRFSAERTGGSVSTLTIQRTQQEDSAVYLCASSLEPAAYEQYFGPGTRLTVT.

This clone was observed a single time. This rearrangement joins TRBV27 to TRBJ2-7, with unresolved D. The CDR3 spans 16 residues. Germline V gene sequence: CDR1 MNHEY, CDR2 SMNVEV (reference sequence). Trimming pared 3 bases from V and 2 bases from J, leaving 17 bases between. The CDR3: CASSFSMGSVTYEQYF. The DNA for the CDR3 is TGTGCCAGCAGTTTCTCCATGGGGTCTGTAACCTACGAGCAGTACTTC.

This rearrangement joins TRBV28 to TRBJ2-2; no reliable D call. The CDR3 runs 14 residues. Germline V CDR1 and CDR2: MDHEN, SYDVKM. The germline V and J ends were trimmed by 5 bases and 7 bases, with 14 bases remaining between them. CDR3 residues: CASSPPGFLGELFF. CDR3 bases: TGTGCCAGCAGTCCCCCCGGTTTCCTCGGGGAGCTGTTTTTT.

The chain joins TRBV7-2 to TRBJ2-3; D call uncertain. Germline CDR1 reads SGHTA; CDR2 reads FQGNSA. V lost 1 base, J lost 0 bases, and 5 bases lay in between. There are 14 residues in the CDR3. The chain's CDR3 is CASSLGVSTDTQYF. The CDR3 nucleotides read TGTGCCAGCAGCTTAGGTGTGAGCACAGATACGCAGTATTTT.

Only one count was recorded for this clone. The chain combines TRBV11-3 with TRBJ2-1; a possible D gene is TRBD1 (5 bases). The CDR3 totals 17 residues. Trimming removed 5 bases at V and 0 bases at J, with 17 bases between. CDR1 is SGHNT, CDR2 YENEEA, per germline. CDR3 bases: TGTGCCAGCAGCCCGCGTAGGGGCGAGAGCTCCTACAATGAGCAGTTCTTC. Translating gives CASSPRRGESSYNEQFF.